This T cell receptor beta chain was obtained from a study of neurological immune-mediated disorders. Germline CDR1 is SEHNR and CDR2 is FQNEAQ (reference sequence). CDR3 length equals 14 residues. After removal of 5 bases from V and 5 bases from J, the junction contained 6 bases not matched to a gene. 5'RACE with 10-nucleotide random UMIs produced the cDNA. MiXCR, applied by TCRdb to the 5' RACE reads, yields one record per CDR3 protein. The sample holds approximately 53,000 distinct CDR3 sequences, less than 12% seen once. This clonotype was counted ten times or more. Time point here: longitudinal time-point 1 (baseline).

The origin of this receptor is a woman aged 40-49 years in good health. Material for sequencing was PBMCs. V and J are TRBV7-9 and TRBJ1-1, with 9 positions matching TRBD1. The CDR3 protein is CASSRQGGTTEAFF. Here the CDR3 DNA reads TGTGCCAGCAGCCGACAGGGGGGGACGACTGAAGCTTTCTTT.